One TCR beta chain is described in this entry. Sequencing used immunoSEQ v3. Sequencing depth was about 2 million read pairs for survey level, roughly 4.5-6.5 million for deep. Using immunoSEQ multiplex PCR, the repertoire was profiled, and TCRdb retains in-frame clones only, with some absent. The profile covers about 32,000 clones, with about 70% appearing a single time and about 2.5% taken by the ten largest. These data are taken from a study of TIL therapy for anti-PD-1-resistant metastatic lung cancer. At the level of the study: Patients then received nivolumab; progressors got lymphodepletion, TIL and IL-2. Tumors carried a median about 1.4 non-synonymous mutations per megabase.

V dropped 3 bases and J dropped 0 bases, with 12 bases sitting between them. This CDR3 is built from 16 residues. CDR1 and CDR2 from the germline V gene are SGHVS and FNYEAQ. Time point defined: pre-treatment sample, taken before nivolumab and TIL therapy. Adults with stage 4 NSCLC were enrolled in a phase I trial. The sample consisted of blood, taken at baseline. The receptor's source is a woman between 30 and 80 years old with non-small cell lung cancer. This chain uses TRBV7-6 with TRBJ2-1; possible D gene TRBD2, 6 bases. The CDR3 sequence is CASSLGTFSSYNEQFF. CDR3 nucleotide sequence: TGTGCCAGCAGCTTGGGGACTTTTAGCTCCTACAATGAGCAGTTCTTC. Together with reference TRBV7-6 and TRBJ2-1, the CDR3 gives the full variable domain: GAGVSQSPRYKVTKRGQDVALRCDPISGHVSLYWYRQALGQGPEFLTYFNYEAQQDKSGLPNDRFSAERPEGSISTLTIQRTEQRDSAMYRCASSLGTFSSYNEQFFGPGTRLTVL.